The subject of this entry is one T cell receptor (beta chain). The sample belongs to a study of OX40 agonist ivuxolimab in advanced cancers. Only in-frame clones appear in the TCRdb table, and some are missing; sequencing was by immunoSEQ multiplex PCR. The sample has under 100,000 clones; 91% are singletons. This clonotype was obtained from an adult with an advanced solid tumor such as melanoma, head and neck, liver or kidney cancer. Material: CD4+ or CD8+ T cells sorted from blood, obtained in a trial of the OX40 agonist ivuxolimab.

CDR3: CASSFPNAATGELFF. As DNA, the CDR3 is TGTGCCAGCAGTTTCCCAAATGCGGCCACCGGGGAGCTGTTTTTT. The chain employs TRBV6-5 and TRBJ2-2; D ambiguous. This CDR3 has 15 residues. V lost 4 bases and J lost 4, with 13 bases in between. The germline V gene encodes CDR1 MNHEY and CDR2 SVGAGI.